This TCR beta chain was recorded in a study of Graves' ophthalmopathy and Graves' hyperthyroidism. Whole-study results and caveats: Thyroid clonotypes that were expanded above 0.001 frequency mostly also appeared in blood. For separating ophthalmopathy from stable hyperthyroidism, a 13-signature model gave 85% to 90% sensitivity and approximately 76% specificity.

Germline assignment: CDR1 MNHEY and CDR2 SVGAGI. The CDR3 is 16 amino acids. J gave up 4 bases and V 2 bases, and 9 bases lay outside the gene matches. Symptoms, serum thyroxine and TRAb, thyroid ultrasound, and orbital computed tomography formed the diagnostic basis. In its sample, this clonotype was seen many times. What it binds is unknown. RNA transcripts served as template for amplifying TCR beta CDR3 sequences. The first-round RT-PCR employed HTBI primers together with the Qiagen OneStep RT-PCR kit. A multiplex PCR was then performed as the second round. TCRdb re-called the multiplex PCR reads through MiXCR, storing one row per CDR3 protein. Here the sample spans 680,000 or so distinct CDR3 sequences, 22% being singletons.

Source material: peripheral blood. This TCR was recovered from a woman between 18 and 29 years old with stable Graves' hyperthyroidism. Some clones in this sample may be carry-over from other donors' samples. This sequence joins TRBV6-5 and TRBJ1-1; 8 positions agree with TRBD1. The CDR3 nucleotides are TGTGCCAGCAGTTACGCCCGACAGGGGAGGATCACTGAAGCTTTCTTT. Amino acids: CASSYARQGRITEAFF.